These 5 T cell receptor beta chains came from one sample sequenced in a study of CD8+CD57+ T cells in acquired aplastic anemia. Genomic DNA provided the template from which TCR beta VDJ and CDR3 profiles were obtained. TCRdb redid the calling of the reads with MiXCR, one entry per CDR3 protein. The sample includes 110,000 or so distinct CDR3 sequences, under 65% seen only once; the top ten take 29%. By flow cytometry, patients selected for sequencing had shown an expansion of CD8+CD57+ cells. The sequenced material came from sorted CD4+, CD8+, or CD8+CD57+ T cells (not recorded which) from PBMCs. Receptors were obtained from a human donor with aplastic anemia.

CDR3 sequence: CASSLVGDTQYF. The CDR3 DNA reads as TGTGCCAGCAGCTTAGTAGGAGATACGCAGTATTTT. The chain employs TRBV7-9 and TRBJ2-3; D is unclear. The CDR3 has 12 residues. Germline V CDR1 and CDR2: SEHNR, FQNEAQ (reference sequence). Between the trimmed V and J ends, which lost 1 base and 5 bases, there was a span of 4 bases.

This clonotype was seen repeatedly, ten times or more. CDR3 DNA: TGCGCCAGCAGCCAAGACAGGGTCAACTATGGCTACACCTTC. Protein product: CASSQDRVNYGYTF. J is TRBJ1-2 and V is TRBV4-1; possible D gene TRBD1, 5 bases. The CDR3 covers 14 residues. The germline gives CDR1 MGHRA, CDR2 YSYEKL. V was shortened by 0 bases and J by 2 bases, with 7 bases between the two germline ends.

DNA for the CDR3: TGCAGTGGAGGGACAGGACCTTCCTACGAGCAGTACTTC. This codes for CSGGTGPSYEQYF. V gene TRBV20-1 combines with J gene TRBJ2-7; 8 bases align to TRBD1. CDR3 size: 13 residues. From germline, CDR1 is DFQATT and CDR2 SNEGSKA (reference sequence). Losses at the gene ends were 7 bases for V and 1 base for J; bases not matched to a gene: 6.

This clonotype occurred many times. The rearrangement links TRBV9 to TRBJ2-7; 8 nucleotides match TRBD2. J was trimmed by 5 bases and V by 4 bases; bases with no gene match: 17. The CDR3 has 17 amino acids. Germline CDR1 SGDLS, CDR2 YYNGEE. CDR3 in amino acids: CASSPRMWTGGAHEQYF. The CDR3 DNA reads as TGTGCCAGCAGCCCCCGAATGTGGACGGGGGGGGCCCACGAGCAGTACTTC.

The gene calls are TRBV24-1 and TRBJ2-7; 10 nucleotides line up with TRBD2. The assigned J gene may be wrong: the sequence end matches TRBJ2-5 better. The CDR3 is 16 residues long. Germline V gene sequence: CDR1 KGHDR, CDR2 SFDVKD. Written as DNA, the CDR3 is TGTGCCACCAGTGATCCTACTAGCGGGATCGGAGAGACCCAGTACTTC. Its protein is CATSDPTSGIGETQYF.